This is a list of T cell receptor beta chains from one sample in a study of cytomegalovirus exposure and HLA in healthy donors. Method: immunoSEQ multiplex PCR; TCRdb's copy keeps in-frame clones and lacks some. Of around 110,000 clones in the sample, approximately 85% are singletons; the top ten hold 1.5% to 2%. Sample: PBMCs. The source of these receptors is a man aged 50 to 60 in good health and CMV-seronegative. The CDR3 runs from the conserved cysteine through the conserved F or W. The D gene is left open where the match is weak. Size values are once, few and many counts, or a class for expanded clones, and some rows have none.

j_call clone_size v_call d_call cdr3_aa cdr3_nt
TRBJ2-2 once TRBV19 . CASSSSLNTGELFF TGTGCCAGTAGTTCCTCACTTAACACCGGGGAGCTGTTTTTT
TRBJ1-1 . TRBV2 . CASRDTENTEAFF TGTGCCAGCCGGGACACCGAGAACACTGAAGCTTTCTTT
TRBJ2-5 . TRBV30 TRBD2 CAWSGTSGVLPGETQYF TGTGCCTGGAGTGGGACTAGTGGGGTATTACCGGGAGAGACCCAGTACTTC
TRBJ1-3 . TRBV4-2 TRBD1 CASSQGDSPSGNTIYF TGTGCCAGCAGCCAGGGGGACAGTCCCTCTGGAAACACCATATATTTT
TRBJ2-1 . TRBV6-4 TRBD1 CASSDGTGMLDEQFF TGTGCCAGCAGTGATGGGACAGGGATGTTGGATGAGCAGTTCTTC
TRBJ2-7 once TRBV27 . CASSFGWGSEQYF TGTGCCAGCAGTTTCGGTTGGGGCTCCGAGCAGTACTTC
TRBJ1-3 . TRBV12-2 . CANDKIVGNTIYF TGTGCAAATGATAAAATAGTGGGAAACACCATATATTTT
TRBJ2-1 . TRBV5-1 TRBD2 CASSGGTSGGAGSYNEQFF TGCGCCAGCAGCGGGGGGACTAGCGGGGGGGCAGGGTCCTACAATGAGCAGTTCTTC
TRBJ1-5 . TRBV6-1 TRBD1 CASSKAGQGRNQPQHF TGTGCCAGCAGTAAAGCCGGACAGGGAAGAAATCAGCCCCAGCATTTT
TRBJ2-5 . TRBV5-1 TRBD2 CASSLAMRGGPETQYF TGCGCCAGCAGCTTGGCCATGCGGGGGGGCCCGGAGACCCAGTACTTC
TRBJ1-6 . TRBV6-5 . CASSGHTVNSPLHF TGTGCCAGCAGTGGCCACACCGTTAATTCACCCCTCCACTTT
TRBJ1-2 . TRBV7-8 TRBD1 CASSYWTGEVRYTF TGTGCCAGCAGCTATTGGACAGGGGAAGTCCGCTACACCTTC
TRBJ1-3 once TRBV29-1 TRBD1 CSVEGTGDRGGNTIYF TGCAGCGTCGAGGGGACAGGGGATCGGGGAGGAAACACCATATATTTT
TRBJ1-1 . TRBV29-1 TRBD1 CSVVGTGGLLAFF TGCAGCGTCGTCGGGACAGGGGGTTTGTTGGCTTTCTTT
TRBJ2-5 few TRBV7-2 . CASSLEGSFRRVLKETQYF TGTGCCAGCAGCTTAGAAGGCTCCTTCAGGAGGGTGCTGAAAGAGACCCAGTACTTC
TRBJ2-7 few TRBV11-3 . CASSLGAGNEQYF TGTGCCAGCAGCTTAGGCGCAGGGAACGAGCAGTACTTC
TRBJ1-4 . TRBV7-2 . CASSYASVGGEKLFF TGTGCCAGCAGCTACGCTTCTGTTGGGGGGGAAAAACTGTTTTTT
TRBJ1-3 . TRBV28 . CASREGGQSSGNTIYF TGTGCCAGCAGGGAGGGTGGGCAGAGCTCTGGAAACACCATATATTTT
TRBJ2-1 . TRBV30 TRBD1 CAWSPDRELLLGGNEQFF TGTGCCTGGAGTCCGGACAGGGAATTACTTCTTGGGGGCAATGAGCAGTTCTTC
TRBJ1-1 . TRBV5-1 . CASSQNTGMTEAFF TGCGCCAGCAGCCAGAACACAGGGATGACTGAAGCTTTCTTT
TRBJ2-7 . TRBV4-3 . CASSQETGMRYEQYF TGCGCCAGCAGCCAAGAAACAGGTATGAGGTACGAGCAGTACTTC
TRBJ2-5 . TRBV6-1 TRBD1 CASSLDRGRETQYF TGTGCCAGCAGTTTAGACAGGGGAAGAGAGACCCAGTACTTC
TRBJ1-2 . TRBV5-1 . CASSLEGVANYGYTF TGCGCCAGCAGCCTCGAGGGGGTAGCTAACTATGGCTACACCTTC
TRBJ1-5 . TRBV15 TRBD1 CATSRDYPQGDQPQHF TGTGCCACCAGCAGAGATTACCCACAGGGGGATCAGCCCCAGCATTTT
TRBJ2-3 once TRBV5-1 . CASSLGLDTDTQYF TGCGCCAGCAGCTTAGGCCTAGACACAGATACGCAGTATTTT
TRBJ2-7 . TRBV7-9 TRBD1 CASRPRQGRYEQYF TGTGCCAGCAGACCCCGACAGGGGAGGTACGAGCAGTACTTC
TRBJ2-2 . TRBV28 TRBD1 CASSDRGNTGELFF TGTGCCAGCTCCGACAGGGGGAACACCGGGGAGCTGTTTTTT
TRBJ1-1 . TRBV7-2 . CASSPRAGATEAFF TGTGCCAGCAGCCCAAGGGCGGGGGCCACTGAAGCTTTCTTT
TRBJ1-1 . TRBV19 TRBD1 CASRRQGARTEAFF TGTGCCAGTAGACGACAGGGGGCACGCACTGAAGCTTTCTTT
TRBJ1-2 . TRBV5-4 TRBD1 CASSAKKQGALGGYTF TGTGCCAGCAGCGCGAAAAAACAGGGGGCGTTAGGTGGCTACACCTTC
TRBJ2-5 . TRBV19 TRBD2 CASSIAGRGRETQYF TGTGCCAGTAGTATAGCCGGGAGGGGGAGAGAGACCCAGTACTTC
TRBJ1-1 . TRBV5-1 . CARRDIIRTEAFF TGCGCCAGGAGAGACATAATTAGGACTGAAGCTTTCTTT
TRBJ2-5 . TRBV2 TRBD1 CATSGGAETQYF TGTGCCACCTCAGGGGGCGCCGAGACCCAGTACTTC
TRBJ1-6 . TRBV11-2 TRBD1 CASSRRQGAGSPLHF TGTGCCAGCAGCAGGAGACAGGGGGCTGGTTCACCCCTCCACTTT
TRBJ1-1 . TRBV6-1 . CASSEGGRREAFF TGTGCCAGCAGTGAAGGAGGGAGGAGGGAAGCTTTCTTT
TRBJ2-3 . TRBV11-2 TRBD1 CASSFYGQGLDTQYF TGTGCCAGCAGCTTTTACGGACAGGGACTAGATACGCAGTATTTT